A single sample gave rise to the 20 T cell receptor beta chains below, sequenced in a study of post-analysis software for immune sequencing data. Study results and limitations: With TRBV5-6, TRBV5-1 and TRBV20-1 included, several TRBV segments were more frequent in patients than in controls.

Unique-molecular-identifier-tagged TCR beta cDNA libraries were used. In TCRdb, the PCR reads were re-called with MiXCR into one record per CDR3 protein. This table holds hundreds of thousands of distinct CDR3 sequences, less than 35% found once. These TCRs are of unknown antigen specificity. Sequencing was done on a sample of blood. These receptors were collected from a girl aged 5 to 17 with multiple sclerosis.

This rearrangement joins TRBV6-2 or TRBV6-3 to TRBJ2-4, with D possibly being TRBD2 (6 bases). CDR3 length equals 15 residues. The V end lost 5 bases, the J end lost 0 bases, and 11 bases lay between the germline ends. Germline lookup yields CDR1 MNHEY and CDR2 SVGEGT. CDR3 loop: CASSTGVEAKNIQYF. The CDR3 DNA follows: TGTGCCAGCAGTACGGGAGTTGAAGCCAAAAACATTCAGTACTTC.

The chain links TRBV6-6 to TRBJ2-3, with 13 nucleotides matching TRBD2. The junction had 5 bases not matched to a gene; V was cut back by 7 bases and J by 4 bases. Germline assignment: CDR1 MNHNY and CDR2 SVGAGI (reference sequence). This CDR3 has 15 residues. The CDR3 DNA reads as TGTGCCAGCACACTAGCGGGGGGGCGGGCAGATACGCAGTATTTT. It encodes CASTLAGGRADTQYF.

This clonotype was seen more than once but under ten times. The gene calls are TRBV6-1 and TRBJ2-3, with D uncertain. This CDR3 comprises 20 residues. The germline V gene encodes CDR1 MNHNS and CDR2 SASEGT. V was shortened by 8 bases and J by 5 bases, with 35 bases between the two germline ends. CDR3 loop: CASSPPDRRTRALYVDTQYF. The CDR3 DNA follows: TGTGCCAGCTCCCCTCCGGACCGGCGAACCCGGGCCCTGTACGTAGATACGCAGTATTTT.

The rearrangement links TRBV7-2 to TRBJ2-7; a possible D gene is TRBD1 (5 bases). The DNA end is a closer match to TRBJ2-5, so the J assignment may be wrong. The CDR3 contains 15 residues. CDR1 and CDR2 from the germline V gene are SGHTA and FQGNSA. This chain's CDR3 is CASSLGSGWGETQYF. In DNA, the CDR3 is TGTGCCAGCAGCTTAGGATCCGGGTGGGGCGAGACCCAGTACTTC.

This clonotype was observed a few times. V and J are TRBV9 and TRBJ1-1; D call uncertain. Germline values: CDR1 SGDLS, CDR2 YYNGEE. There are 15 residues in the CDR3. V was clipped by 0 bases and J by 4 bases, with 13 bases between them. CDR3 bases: TGTGCCAGCAGCGTAGGGGGTCAGTTTGCCACTGAAGCTTTCTTT. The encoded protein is CASSVGGQFATEAFF.

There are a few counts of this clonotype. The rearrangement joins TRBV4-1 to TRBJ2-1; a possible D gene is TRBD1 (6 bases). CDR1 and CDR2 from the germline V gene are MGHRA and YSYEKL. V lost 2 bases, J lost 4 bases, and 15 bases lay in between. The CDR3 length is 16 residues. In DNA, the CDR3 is TGCGCCAGCAGCCAACCGAGCCGGGACAAATACAATGAGCAGTTCTTC. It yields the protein CASSQPSRDKYNEQFF.

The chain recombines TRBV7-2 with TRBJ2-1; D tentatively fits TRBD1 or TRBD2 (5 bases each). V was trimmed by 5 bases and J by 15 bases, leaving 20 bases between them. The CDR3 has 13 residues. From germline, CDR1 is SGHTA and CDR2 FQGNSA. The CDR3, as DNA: TGTGCCAGCAGCCTATCCCCCCCGGGACGACGGTTCTTC. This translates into CASSLSPPGRRFF.

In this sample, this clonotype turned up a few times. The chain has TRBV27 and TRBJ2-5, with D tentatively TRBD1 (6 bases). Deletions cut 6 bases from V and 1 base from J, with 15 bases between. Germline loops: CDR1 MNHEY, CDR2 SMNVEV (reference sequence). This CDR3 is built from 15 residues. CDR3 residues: CASSPGTGLQETQYF. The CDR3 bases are TGTGCCAGCAGCCCGGGTACAGGGCTCCAAGAGACCCAGTACTTC.

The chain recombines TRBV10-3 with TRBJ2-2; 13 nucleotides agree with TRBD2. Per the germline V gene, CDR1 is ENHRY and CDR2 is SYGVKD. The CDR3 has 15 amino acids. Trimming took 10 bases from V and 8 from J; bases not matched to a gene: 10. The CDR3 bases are TGTGCCACGGGACTAGCGGGGAGTCAGATGGGGGAGCTGTTTTTT. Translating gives CATGLAGSQMGELFF.

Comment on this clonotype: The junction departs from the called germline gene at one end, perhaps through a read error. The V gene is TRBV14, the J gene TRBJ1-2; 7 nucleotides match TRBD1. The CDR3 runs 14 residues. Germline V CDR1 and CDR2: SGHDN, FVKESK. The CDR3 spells CASSQDRGSYDYTF. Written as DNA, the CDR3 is TGTGCCAGCAGCCAAGACAGGGGGTCCTATGACTACACCTTC.

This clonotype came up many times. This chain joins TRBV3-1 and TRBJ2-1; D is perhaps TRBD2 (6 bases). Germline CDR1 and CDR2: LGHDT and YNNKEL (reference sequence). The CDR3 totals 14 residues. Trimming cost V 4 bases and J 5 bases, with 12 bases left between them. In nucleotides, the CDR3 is TGTGCCAGCAGCCCCGCCGGGGGACACAATGAGCAGTTCTTC. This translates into CASSPAGGHNEQFF.

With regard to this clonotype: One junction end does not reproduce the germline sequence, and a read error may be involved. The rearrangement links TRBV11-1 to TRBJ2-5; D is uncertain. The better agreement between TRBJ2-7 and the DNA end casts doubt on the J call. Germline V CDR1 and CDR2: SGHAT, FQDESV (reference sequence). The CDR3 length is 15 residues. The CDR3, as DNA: TGTGCCAGCAGTTTAGGTGTGGAGAACTCCTACGAGCAGTACTTC. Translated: CASSLGVENSYEQYF.

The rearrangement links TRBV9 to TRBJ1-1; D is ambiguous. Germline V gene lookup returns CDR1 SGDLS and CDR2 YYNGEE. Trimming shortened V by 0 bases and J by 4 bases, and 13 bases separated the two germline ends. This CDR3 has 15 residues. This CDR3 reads CASSVVVGLGTEAFF. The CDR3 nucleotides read TGTGCCAGCAGCGTAGTCGTGGGGTTGGGCACTGAAGCTTTCTTT.

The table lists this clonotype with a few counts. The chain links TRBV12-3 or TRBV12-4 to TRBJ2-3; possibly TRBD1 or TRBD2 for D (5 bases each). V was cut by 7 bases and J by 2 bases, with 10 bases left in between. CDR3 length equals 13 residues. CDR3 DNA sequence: TGTGCCAGCAAATGGGACCACACAGATACGCAGTATTTT. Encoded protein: CASKWDHTDTQYF.

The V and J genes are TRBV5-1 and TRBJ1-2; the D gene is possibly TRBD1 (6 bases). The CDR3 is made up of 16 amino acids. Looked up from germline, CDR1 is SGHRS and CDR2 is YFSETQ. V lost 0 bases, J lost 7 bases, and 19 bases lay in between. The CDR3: CASSLGLRGAEPGYTF. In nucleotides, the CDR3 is TGCGCCAGCAGCTTGGGCTTACGGGGGGCCGAGCCTGGCTACACCTTC.

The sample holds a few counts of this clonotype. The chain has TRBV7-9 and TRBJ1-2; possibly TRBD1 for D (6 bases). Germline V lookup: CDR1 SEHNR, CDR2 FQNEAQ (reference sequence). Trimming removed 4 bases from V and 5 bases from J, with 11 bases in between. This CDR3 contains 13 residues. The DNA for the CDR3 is TGTGCCAGCAGCTACAGGGTATCGTATGGCTACACCTTC. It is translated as CASSYRVSYGYTF.

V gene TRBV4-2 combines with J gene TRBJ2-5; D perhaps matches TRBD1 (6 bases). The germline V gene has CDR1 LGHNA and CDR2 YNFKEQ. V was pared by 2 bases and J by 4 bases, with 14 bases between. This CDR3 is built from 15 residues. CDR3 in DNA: TGTGCCAGCAGCCAACCCCAGGGGCAGCTAGAGACCCAGTACTTC. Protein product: CASSQPQGQLETQYF.

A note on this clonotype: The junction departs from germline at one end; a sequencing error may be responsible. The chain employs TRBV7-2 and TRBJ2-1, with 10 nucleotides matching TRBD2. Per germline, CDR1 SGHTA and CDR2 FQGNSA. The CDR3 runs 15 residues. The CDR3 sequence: CASSLRGLASNERFF. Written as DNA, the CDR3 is TGTGCCAGCAGCTTGAGGGGACTAGCGAGCAATGAGCGGTTCTTC.

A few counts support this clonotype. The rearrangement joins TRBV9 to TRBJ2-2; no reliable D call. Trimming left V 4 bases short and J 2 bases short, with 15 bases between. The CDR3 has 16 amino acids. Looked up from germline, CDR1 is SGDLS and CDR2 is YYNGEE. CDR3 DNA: TGTGCCAGCAGCCAAGCGATACTGGGAAACACCGGGGAGCTGTTTTTT. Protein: CASSQAILGNTGELFF. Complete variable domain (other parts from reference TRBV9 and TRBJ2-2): DSGVTQTPKHLITATGQRVTLRCSPRSGDLSVYWYQQSLDQGLQFLIQYYNGEERAKGNILERFSAQQFPDLHSELNLSSLELGDSALYFCASSQAILGNTGELFFGEGSRLTVL.

CDR3 DNA: TGTGCCAGCACCGAGTCGGACAGGGGAGGATATGGCTACACCTTC. Translated, it gives CASTESDRGGYGYTF. This sequence joins TRBV6-6 and TRBJ1-2; 9 nucleotides align to TRBD1. Trimming cost V 7 bases and J 5 bases; bases outside gene matches: 11. The CDR3 totals 15 residues. From germline, CDR1 is MNHNY and CDR2 SVGAGI (reference sequence).